The present entry profiles one TCR beta chain with its context. The antigen remains unidentified. The same CDR3 arises from other DNA sequences in this sample as well. Trimming shortened V by 0 bases and J by 5 bases, and 9 bases separated the two germline ends. CDR3 length: 14 residues. Germline V gene lookup returns CDR1 SGDLS and CDR2 YYNGEE. The sample belongs to a study of Ad26.COV2.S vaccination and SARS-CoV-2 variants. Whole-study context: The authors gave Ad26.COV2.S intramuscularly, either once or twice 56 days apart. General study points: In TCR breadth and depth analyses, total T cell responses may have been underestimated. Vaccinated and placebo-treated recipients had similar non-spike TCR breadth.

The method was immunoSEQ multiplex PCR; TCRdb's version includes in-frame clones alone and lacks a portion of them. The profile covers about 390,000 clones, with 75% to 90% appearing a single time and roughly 3.2% taken by the ten largest. The treatment is: around 19 received Ad26.COV2.S at low or high dose, single or two shots; about 5 received placebo; per-sample allocation not given. Sampling happened 63 days after the first vaccine or placebo injection. In the vaccine, an Ad26 vector expressed the SARS-CoV-2 spike of the Wuhan strain. The sequence was obtained from a person between 18 and 59 years old who received the Ad26.COV2.S COVID-19 vaccine or a placebo. The J gene is TRBJ2-1, the V gene TRBV9; TRBD2 might be the D (5 bases). The sample in question was peripheral blood, obtained in a trial of Ad26.COV2.S vaccine versus placebo. This chain's CDR3 is CASSVGSGNNEQFF. The CDR3 DNA is TGTGCCAGCAGCGTAGGTTCGGGGAACAATGAGCAGTTCTTC.